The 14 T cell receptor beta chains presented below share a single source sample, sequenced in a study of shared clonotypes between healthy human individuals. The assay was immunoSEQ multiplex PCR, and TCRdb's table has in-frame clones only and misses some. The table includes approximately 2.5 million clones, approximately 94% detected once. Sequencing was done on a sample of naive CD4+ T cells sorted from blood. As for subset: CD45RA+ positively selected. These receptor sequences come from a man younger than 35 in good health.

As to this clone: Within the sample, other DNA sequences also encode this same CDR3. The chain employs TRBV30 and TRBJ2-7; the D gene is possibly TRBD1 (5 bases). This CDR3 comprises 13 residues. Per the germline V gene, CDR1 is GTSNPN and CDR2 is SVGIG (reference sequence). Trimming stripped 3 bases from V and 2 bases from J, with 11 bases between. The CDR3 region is CAWSQGRTYEQYF. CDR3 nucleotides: TGTGCCTGGAGCCAGGGCAGGACCTACGAGCAGTACTTC.

CDR3 sequence reads: CASSLGQGGEQYF. DNA of the CDR3: TGTGCCAGCAGTTTGGGACAGGGCGGCGAGCAGTACTTC. The chain has TRBV6-1 and TRBJ2-7; the match to TRBD1 covers 9 bases. Germline-derived CDR1 and CDR2 are MNHNS and SASEGT. Trimming took 5 bases from V and 6 from J; bases not matched to a gene: 5. The CDR3 loop spans 13 amino acids.

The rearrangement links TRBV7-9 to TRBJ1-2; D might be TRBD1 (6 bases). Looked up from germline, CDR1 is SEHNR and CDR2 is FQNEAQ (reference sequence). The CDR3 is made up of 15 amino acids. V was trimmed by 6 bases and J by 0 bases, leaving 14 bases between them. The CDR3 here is CASRQRGGANYGYTF. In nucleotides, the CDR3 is TGTGCCAGCAGACAACGAGGGGGGGCTAACTATGGCTACACCTTC.

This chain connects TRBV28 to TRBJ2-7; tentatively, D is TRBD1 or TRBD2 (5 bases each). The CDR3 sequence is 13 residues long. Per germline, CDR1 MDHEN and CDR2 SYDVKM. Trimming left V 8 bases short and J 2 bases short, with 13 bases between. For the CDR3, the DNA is TGTGCCAGCCTCTCCCGGGGCACCTACGAGCAGTACTTC. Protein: CASLSRGTYEQYF.

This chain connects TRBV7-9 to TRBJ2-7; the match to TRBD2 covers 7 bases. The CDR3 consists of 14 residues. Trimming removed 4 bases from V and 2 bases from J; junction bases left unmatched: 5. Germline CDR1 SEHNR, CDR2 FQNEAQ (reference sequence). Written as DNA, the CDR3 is TGTGCCAGCAGCTACGGGGGGTTACCCTACGAGCAGTACTTC. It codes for CASSYGGLPYEQYF.

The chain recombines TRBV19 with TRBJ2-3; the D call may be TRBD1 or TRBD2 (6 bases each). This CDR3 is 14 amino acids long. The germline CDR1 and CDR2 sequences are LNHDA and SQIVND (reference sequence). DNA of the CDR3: TGTGCGTCTAGCGATCCGGGGGCATGGGATACGCAGTATTTT. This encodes CASSDPGAWDTQYF. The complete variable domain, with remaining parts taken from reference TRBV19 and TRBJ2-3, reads DGGITQSPKYLFRKEGQNVTLSCEQNLNHDAMYWYRQDPGQGLRLIYYSQIVNDFQKGDIAEGYSVSREKKESFPLTVTSAQKNPTAFYLCASSDPGAWDTQYFGPGTRLTVL.

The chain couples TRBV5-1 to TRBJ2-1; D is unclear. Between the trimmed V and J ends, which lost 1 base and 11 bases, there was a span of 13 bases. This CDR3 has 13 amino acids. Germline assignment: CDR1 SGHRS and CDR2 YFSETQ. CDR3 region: CASSLNDDGQQFF. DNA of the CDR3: TGCGCCAGCAGCTTGAACGATGATGGGCAGCAGTTCTTC.

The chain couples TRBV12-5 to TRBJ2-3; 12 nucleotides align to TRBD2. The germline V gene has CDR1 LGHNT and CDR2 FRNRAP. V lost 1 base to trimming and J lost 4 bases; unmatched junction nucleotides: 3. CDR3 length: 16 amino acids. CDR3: CASGLGLAGAPDTQYF. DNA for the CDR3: TGTGCTAGTGGTTTGGGACTAGCGGGAGCCCCAGATACGCAGTATTTT.

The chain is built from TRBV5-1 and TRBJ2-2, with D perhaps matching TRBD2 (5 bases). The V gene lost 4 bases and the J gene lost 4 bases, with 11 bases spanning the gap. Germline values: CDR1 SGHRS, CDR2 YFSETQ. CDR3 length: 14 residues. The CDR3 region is CASSPDYPTGELFF. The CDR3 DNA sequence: TGCGCCAGCAGCCCTGACTACCCCACCGGGGAGCTGTTTTTT. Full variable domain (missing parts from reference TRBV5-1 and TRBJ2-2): KAGVTQTPRYLIKTRGQQVTLSCSPISGHRSVSWYQQTPGQGLQFLFEYFSETQRNKGNFPGRFSGRQFSNSRSEMNVSTLELGDSALYLCASSPDYPTGELFFGEGSRLTVL.

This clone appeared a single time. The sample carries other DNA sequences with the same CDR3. The CDR3 here is CASSLGGQSYGYTF. The CDR3 coding sequence is TGTGCCAGCAGCTTAGGTGGACAGTCATATGGCTACACCTTC. The V and J genes are TRBV7-2 and TRBJ1-2; perhaps TRBD1 as D (6 bases). The V gene lost 1 base and the J gene lost 5 bases, with 11 bases spanning the gap. Germline loops: CDR1 SGHTA, CDR2 FQGNSA. The CDR3 spans 14 residues.

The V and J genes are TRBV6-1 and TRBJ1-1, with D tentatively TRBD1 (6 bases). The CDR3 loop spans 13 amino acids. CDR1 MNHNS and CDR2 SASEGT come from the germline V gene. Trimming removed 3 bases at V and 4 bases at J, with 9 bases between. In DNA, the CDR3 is TGTGCCAGCAGTGATCAGGGGCTCACTGAAGCTTTCTTT. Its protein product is CASSDQGLTEAFF.

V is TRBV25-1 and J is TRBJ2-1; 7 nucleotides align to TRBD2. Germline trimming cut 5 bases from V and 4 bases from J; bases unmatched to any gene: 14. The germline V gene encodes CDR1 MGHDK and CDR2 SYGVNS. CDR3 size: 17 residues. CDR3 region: CASSSWRTGGLYNEQFF. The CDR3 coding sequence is TGTGCCAGCAGTTCCTGGAGAACGGGAGGCCTTTACAATGAGCAGTTCTTC.

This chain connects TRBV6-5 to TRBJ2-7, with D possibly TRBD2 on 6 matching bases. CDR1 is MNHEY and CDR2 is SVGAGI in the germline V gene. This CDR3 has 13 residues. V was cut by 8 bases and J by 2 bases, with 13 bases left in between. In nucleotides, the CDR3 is TGTGCCAGCTCAGGCGCTAGCGCCTACGAGCAGTACTTC. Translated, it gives CASSGASAYEQYF.

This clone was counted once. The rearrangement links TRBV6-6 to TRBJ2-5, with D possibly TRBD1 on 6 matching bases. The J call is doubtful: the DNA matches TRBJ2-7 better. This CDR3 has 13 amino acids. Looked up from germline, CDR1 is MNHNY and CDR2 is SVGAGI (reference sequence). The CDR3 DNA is TGTGCCAGCAGTTTGGGTACAGGGTTCGAGCAGTACTTC. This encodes CASSLGTGFEQYF.